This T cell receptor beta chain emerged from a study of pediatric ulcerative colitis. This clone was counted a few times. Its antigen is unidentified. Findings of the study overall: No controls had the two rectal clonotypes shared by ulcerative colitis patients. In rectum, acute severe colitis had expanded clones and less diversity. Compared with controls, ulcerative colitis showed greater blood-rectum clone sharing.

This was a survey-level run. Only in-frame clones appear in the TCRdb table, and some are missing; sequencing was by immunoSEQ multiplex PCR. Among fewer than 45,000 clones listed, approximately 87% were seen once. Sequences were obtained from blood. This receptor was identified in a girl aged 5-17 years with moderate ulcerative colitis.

Here the CDR3 DNA reads TGTGCCAGCAGTCCCCCTACGGGGGAGCTGTTTTTT. Its protein product is CASSPPTGELFF. The gene calls are TRBV6-5 and TRBJ2-2; no reliable D call. From germline, CDR1 is MNHEY and CDR2 SVGAGI. The CDR3 loop spans 12 amino acids. Trimming pared 5 bases from V and 8 bases from J, leaving 9 bases between.